These T cell receptor beta chains were read from a single sample in a study of T cell changes during pregnancy in multiple sclerosis. The protocol was immunoSEQ multiplex PCR, while the TCRdb copy is restricted to in-frame clones and leaves out a portion. The profile covers 32,000 or so clones, with around nine tenths appearing a single time and approximately 0.37% taken by the ten largest. The input for sequencing was CD4+ T cells from peripheral blood mononuclear cells, taken in the second trimester of pregnancy. These receptors originate from a female donor with multiple sclerosis, enrolled in a pregnancy study. The CDR3 runs from the conserved cysteine through the conserved F or W. Fields, in order: V gene, CDR3 length, clone size, D gene, J gene, CDR3 protein, CDR3 DNA. D genes are given only for firm matches. Where a row states a size, it is once, few, many or the class of an expanded clone; other rows omit it.

TRBV7-3,15,.,.,TRBJ2-3,CASSFQGGPTDTQYF,TGTGCCAGCAGCTTTCAGGGGGGCCCGACAGATACGCAGTATTTT
TRBV7-6,15,.,.,TRBJ2-1,CASSLVTGNVNEQFF,TGTGCCAGCAGCTTAGTAACAGGGAACGTCAATGAGCAGTTCTTC
TRBV11-2,13,.,TRBD2,TRBJ2-5,CASSPGTSETQYF,TGTGCCAGCAGCCCAGGGACTAGCGAGACCCAGTACTTC
TRBV2,14,.,TRBD1,TRBJ1-5,CASSLTGTGQPQHF,TGTGCCAGCAGTCTGACAGGGACAGGTCAGCCCCAGCATTTT
TRBV7-7,14,.,.,TRBJ2-7,CASSFRKQNPTRYF,TGTGCCAGCAGCTTTAGAAAACAGAACCCTACGAGGTACTTC
TRBV27,17,.,TRBD1,TRBJ1-1,CASSLWKGAGGSTEAFF,TGTGCCAGCAGTTTATGGAAGGGGGCTGGGGGGAGCACTGAAGCTTTCTTT
TRBV5-6,16,.,TRBD1,TRBJ1-6,CASSPTGAFIGSPLHF,TGTGCCAGCAGCCCAACAGGGGCCTTTATTGGCTCACCCCTCCACTTT
TRBV4-2,12,.,.,TRBJ2-1,CASSQDPREQFF,TGTGCCAGCAGCCAAGATCCGCGGGAGCAGTTCTTC
TRBV20-1,11,.,.,TRBJ2-5,CSVEVGETQYF,TGCAGTGTGGAGGTGGGGGAGACCCAGTACTTC
TRBV27,16,.,.,TRBJ1-1,CASSRKTPTPNTEAFF,TGTGCCAGCAGTCGAAAGACCCCGACTCCGAACACTGAAGCTTTCTTT
TRBV11-2,17,.,.,TRBJ2-3,CASSLGVWGAGTDTQYF,TGTGCCAGCAGCTTAGGAGTGTGGGGCGCGGGCACAGATACGCAGTATTTT
TRBV9,13,.,TRBD1,TRBJ1-2,CASSVEGAYGYTF,TGTGCCAGCAGCGTAGAGGGGGCTTATGGCTACACCTTC
TRBV19,14,once,TRBD1,TRBJ1-2,CASSRSGQLYGYTF,TGTGCCAGTAGTCGTTCGGGACAGCTCTATGGCTACACCTTC
TRBV6-5,15,.,.,TRBJ1-2,CASRGRQAVNYGYTF,TGTGCCAGCAGAGGGAGACAGGCCGTTAACTATGGCTACACCTTC
TRBV5-1,14,.,.,TRBJ2-3,CASSDPVSTDTQYF,TGCGCCAGCAGCGATCCAGTGAGCACAGATACGCAGTATTTT
TRBV7-2,11,.,.,TRBJ2-1,CASIAYNEQFF,TGTGCCAGCATAGCCTACAATGAGCAGTTCTTC
TRBV11-2,15,once,.,TRBJ2-1,CASSLGPREYNEQFF,TGTGCCAGCAGCTTAGGCCCCAGGGAATACAATGAGCAGTTCTTC
TRBV19,13,.,TRBD1,TRBJ2-1,CASSIDRDNEQFF,TGTGCCAGTAGTATCGACAGGGACAATGAGCAGTTCTTC
TRBV12-5,19,.,.,TRBJ2-2,CASGLVQSLWGDSTGELFF,TGTGCTAGTGGTTTGGTACAAAGCCTCTGGGGGGACAGCACCGGGGAGCTGTTTTTT
TRBV7-3,17,once,TRBD2,TRBJ2-1,CASSLTVLAGSNNEQFF,TGTGCCAGCAGCTTAACGGTACTAGCGGGGAGCAACAATGAGCAGTTCTTC
TRBV11-2,13,.,.,TRBJ2-7,CASSLVAPGEQYF,TGTGCCAGCAGCTTAGTGGCTCCGGGGGAGCAGTACTTC
TRBV27,15,.,TRBD2,TRBJ2-7,CASSALAGHRDEQYF,TGTGCCAGCAGTGCCCTAGCGGGACATCGAGACGAGCAGTACTTC
TRBV6-5,16,.,.,TRBJ2-1,CASSYQAGQRYNEQFF,TGTGCCAGCAGTTACCAGGCAGGGCAAAGGTACAATGAGCAGTTCTTC
TRBV7-8,14,.,.,TRBJ2-7,CASSLAGGGYEQYF,TGTGCCAGCAGCTTAGCTGGGGGAGGATACGAGCAGTACTTC
TRBV18,16,.,.,TRBJ2-3,CASSPEGAAGPDTQYF,TGTGCCAGCTCACCAGAGGGAGCAGCGGGCCCAGATACGCAGTATTTT
TRBV7-2,14,.,.,TRBJ1-3,CASSFFISGNTIYF,TGTGCCAGCAGCTTTTTTATCTCTGGAAACACCATATATTTT
TRBV29-1,11,.,TRBD1,TRBJ2-1,CTGRGRNEQFF,TGCACCGGCAGGGGGCGGAATGAGCAGTTCTTC
TRBV30,13,.,.,TRBJ1-1,CAWSEQTYTEAFF,TGTGCCTGGAGTGAACAAACCTACACTGAAGCTTTCTTT
TRBV5-6,14,.,.,TRBJ2-2,CASSLTEPTGELFF,TGTGCCAGCAGCTTAACTGAACCCACCGGGGAGCTGTTTTTT
TRBV2,15,.,.,TRBJ1-6,CASTWGGSYNSPLHF,TGTGCCAGCACTTGGGGGGGCTCCTATAATTCACCCCTCCACTTT
TRBV19,15,.,TRBD2,TRBJ2-1,CASSIGTSGAYEQFF,TGTGCCAGTAGTATAGGGACTAGCGGGGCCTATGAGCAGTTCTTC
TRBV6-1,15,.,TRBD2,TRBJ2-3,CASTGLAGGTDTQYF,TGTGCCAGCACCGGACTAGCGGGAGGAACAGATACGCAGTATTTT
TRBV25-1,12,.,.,TRBJ2-1,CASSPSYNEQFF,TGTGCCAGCAGTCCCTCTTACAATGAGCAGTTCTTC
TRBV7-2,16,.,TRBD2,TRBJ2-5,CASSPTSGGVKETQYF,TGTGCCAGCAGCCCGACTAGCGGGGGGGTAAAAGAGACCCAGTACTTC
TRBV10-3,14,.,TRBD1,TRBJ2-5,CAIGGDRGGETQYF,TGTGCCATCGGGGGGGACAGGGGAGGAGAGACCCAGTACTTC
TRBV28,16,once,.,TRBJ2-6,CASSLGGLPGANVLTF,TGTGCCAGCAGTTTGGGAGGCCTTCCTGGGGCCAACGTCCTGACTTTC
TRBV5-6,15,.,.,TRBJ2-3,CASSQIARMADTQYF,TGTGCCAGCAGCCAAATCGCCAGGATGGCAGATACGCAGTATTTT
TRBV5-1,14,.,.,TRBJ2-5,CASSLGGLRETQYF,TGCGCCAGCAGCTTGGGGGGACTTCGAGAGACCCAGTACTTC
TRBV7-3,13,.,.,TRBJ2-7,CASSTRTPAQQYF,TGTGCCAGCAGCACCCGGACTCCAGCTCAGCAGTACTTC
TRBV19,17,.,TRBD1,TRBJ2-7,CASSIDFFTGGPNEQYF,TGTGCCAGTAGTATAGATTTTTTCACAGGGGGCCCAAACGAGCAGTACTTC
TRBV5-1,14,.,TRBD1,TRBJ1-5,CASSEGTENQPQHF,TGCGCCAGCAGCGAAGGGACAGAGAATCAGCCCCAGCATTTT
TRBV19,16,once,.,TRBJ2-3,CASSNRWGPTGDTQYF,TGTGCCAGTAGTAATAGGTGGGGGCCTACTGGAGATACGCAGTATTTT
TRBV30,14,.,TRBD1,TRBJ1-4,CAWSVGGSNEKLFF,TGTGCCTGGAGTGTAGGGGGCTCTAATGAAAAACTGTTTTTT
TRBV6-5,14,.,.,TRBJ1-3,CASSLGHSGNTIYF,TGTGCCAGCAGTTTGGGACACTCTGGAAACACCATATATTTT
TRBV4-2,20,once,TRBD2,TRBJ2-6,CASSQVLAGGLKVGANVLTF,TGTGCCAGCAGCCAAGTCCTAGCGGGGGGGCTAAAAGTTGGGGCCAACGTCCTGACTTTC
TRBV7-9,15,.,.,TRBJ1-2,CASSQHRSISLGYTF,TGTGCCAGCAGCCAACACAGGAGCATCTCCCTAGGCTACACCTTC
TRBV4-3,18,.,.,TRBJ2-3,CASSQERPRSGDTDTQYF,TGCGCCAGCAGCCAAGAGCGGCCTCGATCCGGGGACACAGATACGCAGTATTTT
TRBV20-1,10,.,.,TRBJ2-3,CSAARLTQYF,TGCAGTGCTGCCAGGCTTACGCAGTATTTT
TRBV27,15,.,.,TRBJ2-6,CASSLMASGANVLTF,TGTGCCAGCAGTTTAATGGCCTCTGGGGCCAACGTCCTGACTTTC
TRBV5-1,14,.,TRBD2,TRBJ2-7,CASSAGLAGDEQYF,TGCGCCAGCAGCGCTGGACTAGCGGGAGACGAGCAGTACTTC
TRBV19,13,once,.,TRBJ2-5,CASSLSSQETQYF,TGTGCCAGTAGTCTCAGTTCCCAAGAGACCCAGTACTTC
TRBV19,15,.,.,TRBJ1-2,CASRITGTGSGGYTF,TGTGCCAGTAGGATAACAGGAACAGGGAGTGGCGGCTACACCTTC
TRBV5-6,15,.,TRBD2,TRBJ2-1,CASSGLAGVYNEQFF,TGTGCCAGCAGTGGACTAGCGGGAGTTTACAATGAGCAGTTCTTC
TRBV10-1,15,.,TRBD1,TRBJ1-2,CARPTGGAYRYGYTF,TGCGCCAGGCCTACAGGGGGGGCTTATAGGTATGGCTACACCTTC
TRBV19,15,.,.,TRBJ1-1,CASSRADSLNTEAFF,TGTGCCAGTAGTAGGGCTGACAGCCTGAACACTGAAGCTTTCTTT
TRBV19,11,.,.,TRBJ1-2,CASSIYGGYTF,TGTGCCAGTAGTATCTACGGGGGCTACACCTTC
TRBV19,20,.,TRBD2,TRBJ2-2,CASSTERLAGPPLNTGELFF,TGTGCCAGTAGTACCGAAAGACTAGCGGGGCCTCCCCTGAACACCGGGGAGCTGTTTTTT
TRBV30,13,.,.,TRBJ1-5,CAWSQGAAQPQHF,TGTGCCTGGAGTCAAGGGGCTGCTCAGCCCCAGCATTTT
TRBV10-3,13,.,.,TRBJ1-1,CAINRDRNTEAFF,TGTGCCATAAACAGAGACCGGAACACTGAAGCTTTCTTT
TRBV7-2,16,.,TRBD1,TRBJ1-6,CASSASPDRGDSPLHF,TGTGCCAGCAGCGCCAGCCCGGACAGGGGGGATTCACCCCTCCACTTT